The clone carrying this T cell receptor (beta chain) was found a few times. Germline V gene data show CDR1 as DFQATT and CDR2 as SNEGSKA (reference sequence). The CDR3 is 16 residues long. V was trimmed by 0 bases and J by 1 base, leaving 13 bases between them. Time point here: patch test 3, about 24 weeks after DPC sensitization. The sample's treatment: therapeutic diphenylcyclopropenone sensitization with weekly scalp DPC. This entry comes from a study of human T cells and chemical hapten exposure. A single record per CDR3 protein comes from TCRdb applying MiXCR to the RACE reads. Of over 100,000 distinct CDR3 sequences listed, approximately 11% are singletons.

The clonotype comes from a woman aged 50 to 60 with alopecia areata. Some clones in this sample may be carry-over from other donors' samples. This material consisted of whole blood, taken in connection with sensitization to the hapten diphenylcyclopropenone (DPC). The chain carries TRBV20-1 and TRBJ1-5, with D hard to call. The CDR3 DNA reads as TGCAGTGCTAGAGAGTCCCGACCTCGGAGCAATCAGCCCCAGCATTTT. As protein: CSARESRPRSNQPQHF.